This T cell receptor (beta chain) was recorded in a study of T cells in Graves' hyperthyroidism and ophthalmopathy (dated by TCRdb to 2018 to 2020). Regarding the research as a whole: Peripheral blood was collected at initial diagnosis, before any treatment. The study also compared thyroid tissue and blood T-cell repertoires from several Graves' hyperthyroidism patients. According to the paper, TCR Vbeta CDR3 sequencing was carried out on about 140 peripheral blood samples, which came from 40 to 45 ophthalmopathy, 75 to 80 hyperthyroidism and approximately 17 progressor patients. Following sampling, methimazole starting at 30 mg daily was given to hyperthyroidism patients, and high-dose intravenous methylprednisolone was given to ophthalmopathy patients. Whether ophthalmopathy could be predicted prospectively was tested in an independent validation cohort made up of approximately 19 hyperthyroidism patients plus 17 patients who later progressed to ophthalmopathy. TCR V-J signatures able to tell the groups apart were searched for in a discovery cohort of about a hundred patients, of whom more than 40 had Graves' ophthalmopathy and under 65 had stable Graves' hyperthyroidism. For training and testing, the approximately 97 patients in the discovery cohort were randomly divided in a 7:3 ratio. Beyond this particular receptor, the publication reports: In validation, progression to ophthalmopathy was predicted by the model with 65% to 71% sensitivity and just over 72% specificity, a median of 6.5 months before onset. No statistical method was used to set the sample size in advance, and investigators knew the group allocation. In cross-validation, a model built on a 13 V-J signature told ophthalmopathy apart from stable hyperthyroidism with 85% to 90% sensitivity and roughly 81% specificity, and in testing the same model reached 80%/75%. Most expanded thyroid clonotypes (frequency above 0.001) were also found in blood, which suggests that blood repertoires may mirror thyroid immune responses.

CDR1 MNHEY and CDR2 SMNVEV are derived from the germline V gene (reference sequence). The CDR3 has 13 amino acids, counting the end cysteine and phenylalanine. The CDR3 DNA has 39 bases and is translated from base 1. Deletion took 1 base off V and 4 bases off J, with a span of 8 bases between the germline ends. This clonotype has a handful of counts. Its target antigen remains unknown. No much larger clonotype is one base removed from it; base qualities were not supplied. A patient counted as having stable Graves' hyperthyroidism if no progression to ophthalmopathy occurred over 18 months of follow-up. Hyperthyroidism patients were newly diagnosed, had a disease duration of under 2 months, and were aged 18 to 65 years. Exclusion was applied to patients with uncontrolled infections, other autoimmune diseases, pregnancy or lactation. Diagnoses relied on clinical symptoms, serum thyroxine and TRAb, thyroid ultrasound and orbital computed tomography. Ficoll-Paque density gradient centrifugation was used to isolate PBMCs from under 11 ml of fresh peripheral blood. Total RNA was extracted with Trizol reagent, and quality was checked on an Agilent 2100 Bioanalyzer.

The TCR beta CDR3 regions were amplified from RNA transcripts. For the first round of RT-PCR on the TCR CDR3, the HTBI primer set was used together with the Qiagen OneStep RT-PCR kit. A second multiplex PCR round built the libraries, followed by size selection and purification. Paired-end sequencing of the libraries was performed with 100 bp reads on an Illumina HiSeq2000. The paper's processing steps were these. SOAPnuke was used to process the raw data, throwing out any read that contained adapters or uncalled bases, had a mean Phred below 15, or lacked an exact constant-primer or identifier match. High-quality paired reads were merged with COPE v1.2.5, and unique nucleotide sequences were defined as clonotypes. MiTCR v1.1 was used to align clonotypes to the IMGT TRBV, TRBD and TRBJ reference segments. Only V-J combinations with frequency above 0.0001, covering about 99% of repertoires, were analysed. A TCS score was defined as the ratio of F50 (clonal expansion) to E x V (chaos), with BLOSUM62-based TCRdist applied between CDR3 peptides within each V-J. Welch's t-statistics and random forest reduced roughly 530 V-J features to 13, which were used in a naive Bayes classifier (R e1071). TCRdb applied fastp at Q25 and MiXCR to the public reads, then kept only in-frame beta chains. Every CDR3 protein is listed once, alongside the most common genes and DNA of its rows. TCRdb's processing, not the authors', yielded these V and J calls. The table for this sample lists 470,000 or so distinct CDR3 sequences; around 20% of them were counted only once. Approximately 26% of the sample comes from the top ten.

The rearranged segments are TRBV27 and TRBJ2-7, with TRBD1 as a weak D call on 6 bases. The sequence was obtained from a man younger than 35 with Graves' hyperthyroidism. Material: blood. The CDR3 loop reads CASSLLTGYEQYF. The bases are TGTGCCAGCAGTTTATTGACAGGATACGAGCAGTACTTC.